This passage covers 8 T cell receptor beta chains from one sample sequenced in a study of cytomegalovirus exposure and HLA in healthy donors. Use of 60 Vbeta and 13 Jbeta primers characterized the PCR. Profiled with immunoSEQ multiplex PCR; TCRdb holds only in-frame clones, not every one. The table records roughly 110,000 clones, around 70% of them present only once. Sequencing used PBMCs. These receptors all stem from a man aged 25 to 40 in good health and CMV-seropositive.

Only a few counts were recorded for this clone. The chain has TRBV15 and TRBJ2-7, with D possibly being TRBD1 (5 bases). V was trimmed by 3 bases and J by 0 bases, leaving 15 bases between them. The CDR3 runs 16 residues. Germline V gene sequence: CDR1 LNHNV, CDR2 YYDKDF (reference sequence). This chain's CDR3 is CATSSLQANSSYEQYV. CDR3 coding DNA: TGTGCCACCAGCAGCTTACAGGCAAATAGCTCCTACGAGCAGTACGTC.

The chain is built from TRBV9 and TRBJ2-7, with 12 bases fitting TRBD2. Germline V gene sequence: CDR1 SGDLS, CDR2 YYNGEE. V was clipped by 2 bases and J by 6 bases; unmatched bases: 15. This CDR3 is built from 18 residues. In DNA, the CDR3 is TGTGCCAGCAGCGTGCTTGGGGCGAAACTAGCGGGAGGCTGCGAGCAGTACGTC. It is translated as CASSVLGAKLAGGCEQYV.

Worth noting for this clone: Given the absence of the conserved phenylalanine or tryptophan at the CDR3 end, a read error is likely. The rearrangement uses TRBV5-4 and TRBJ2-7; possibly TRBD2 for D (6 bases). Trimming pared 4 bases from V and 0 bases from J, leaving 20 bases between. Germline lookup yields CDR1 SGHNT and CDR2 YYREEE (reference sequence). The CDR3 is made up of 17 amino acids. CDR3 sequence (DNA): TGTGCCAGCAGCGCACCGGGTGGGGGGATCAGCTCCTACGAGCAGTACCTC. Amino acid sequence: CASSAPGGGISSYEQYL.

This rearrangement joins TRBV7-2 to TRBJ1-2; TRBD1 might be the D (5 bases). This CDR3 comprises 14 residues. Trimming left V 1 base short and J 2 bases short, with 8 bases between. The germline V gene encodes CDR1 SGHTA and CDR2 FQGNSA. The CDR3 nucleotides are TGTGCCAGCAGCTTAGGACAGACGAACTATGGCTACACCTTC. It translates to CASSLGQTNYGYTF.

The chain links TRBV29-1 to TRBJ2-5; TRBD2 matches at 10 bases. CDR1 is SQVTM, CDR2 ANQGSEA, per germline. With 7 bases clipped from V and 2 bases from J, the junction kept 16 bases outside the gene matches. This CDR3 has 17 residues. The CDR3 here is CSAHPLAGEGWQETQYF. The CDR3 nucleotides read TGCAGCGCCCACCCCCTAGCGGGAGAAGGTTGGCAAGAGACCCAGTACTTC. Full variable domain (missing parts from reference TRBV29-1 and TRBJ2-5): SAVISQKPSRDICQRGTSLTIQCQVDSQVTMMFWYRQQPGQSLTLIATANQGSEATYESGFVIDKFPISRPNLTFSTLTVSNMSPEDSSIYLCSAHPLAGEGWQETQYFGPGTRLLVL.

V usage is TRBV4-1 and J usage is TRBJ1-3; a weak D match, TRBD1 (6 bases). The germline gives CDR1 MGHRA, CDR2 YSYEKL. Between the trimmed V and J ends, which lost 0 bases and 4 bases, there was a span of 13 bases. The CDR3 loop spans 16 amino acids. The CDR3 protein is CASSQDSGAGGNTIYF. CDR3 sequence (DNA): TGCGCCAGCAGCCAAGATTCAGGGGCTGGCGGAAACACCATATATTTT.

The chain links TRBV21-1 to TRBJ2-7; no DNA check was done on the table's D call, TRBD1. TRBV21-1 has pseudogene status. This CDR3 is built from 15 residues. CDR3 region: CASSKEQLLSYEQYV. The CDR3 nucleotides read TGTGCCAGCAGCAAAGAACAGCTACTCTCCTACGAGCAGTACGTC.

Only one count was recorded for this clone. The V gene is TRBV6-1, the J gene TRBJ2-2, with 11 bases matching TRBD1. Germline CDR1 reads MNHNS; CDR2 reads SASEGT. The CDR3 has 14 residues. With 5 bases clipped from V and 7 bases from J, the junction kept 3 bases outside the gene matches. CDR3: CASSRTGGSGELFF. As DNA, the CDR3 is TGTGCCAGCAGTAGGACAGGGGGCAGCGGGGAGCTGTTTTTT.